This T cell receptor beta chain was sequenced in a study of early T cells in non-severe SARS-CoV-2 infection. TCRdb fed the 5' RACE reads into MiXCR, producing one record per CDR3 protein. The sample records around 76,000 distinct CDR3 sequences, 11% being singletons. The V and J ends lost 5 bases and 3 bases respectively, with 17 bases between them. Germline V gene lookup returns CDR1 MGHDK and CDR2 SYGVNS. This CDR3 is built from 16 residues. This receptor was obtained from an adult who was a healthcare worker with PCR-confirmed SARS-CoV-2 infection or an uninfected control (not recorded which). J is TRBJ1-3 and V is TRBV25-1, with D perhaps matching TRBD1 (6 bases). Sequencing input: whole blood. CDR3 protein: CASSPRQEIFGNTIYF. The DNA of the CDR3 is TGTGCCAGCAGTCCCCGACAGGAAATCTTTGGAAACACCATATATTTT.